These 4 T cell receptor beta chains came from one sample sequenced in a study of blood T cell repertoires in COVID-19. The protocol was immunoSEQ multiplex PCR, while the TCRdb copy is restricted to in-frame clones and leaves out a portion. Among about 130,000 clones, around 85% were seen once, and the ten largest hold 16%. The source material was peripheral blood. The receptors originated from a woman in her fifties or sixties with acute or convalescent COVID-19.

The V gene is TRBV6-1, the J gene TRBJ1-5; TRBD1 matches at 7 bases. Germline V gene sequence: CDR1 MNHNS, CDR2 SASEGT. CDR3 length: 16 amino acids. V dropped 1 base and J dropped 3; count of bases not matched to a gene: 6. DNA of the CDR3: TGTGCCAGCAGTGAAGGTTGGGGACAGTACAATCAGCCCCAGCATTTT. It is translated as CASSEGWGQYNQPQHF.

The rearrangement uses TRBV6-5 and TRBJ1-5, with 9 nucleotides matching TRBD1. Germline V gene lookup returns CDR1 MNHEY and CDR2 SVGAGI. The CDR3 contains 15 residues. Trimming at V came to 6 bases and at J to 1 base, leaving 4 bases not matched to a gene. The CDR3 spells CASSLQGASNQPQHF. CDR3 in DNA: TGTGCCAGCAGCCTACAGGGGGCGAGCAATCAGCCCCAGCATTTT.

J is TRBJ1-2 and V is TRBV5-1; D remains unclear. The CDR3 has 13 amino acids. The V gene's germline CDR1 is SGHRS and CDR2 YFSETQ. The V and J ends lost 3 bases and 5 bases respectively, with 11 bases between them. The CDR3 DNA follows: TGCGCCAGCAGCTGGAGGACGGAATATGGCTACACCTTC. Translating it yields CASSWRTEYGYTF.

The chain recombines TRBV18 with TRBJ2-7; tentative D call: TRBD1 (5 bases). V lost 3 bases and J 2 bases, leaving 14 bases between the germline ends. CDR3 size: 15 residues. CDR1 is KGHSH, CDR2 LQKENI, per germline. CDR3 coding DNA: TGTGCCAGCTCACCTGACAGAGGTACGGCCTACGAGCAGTACTTC. It is translated as CASSPDRGTAYEQYF.